The T cell receptor (beta chain) described here comes from a study of blood T cells in healthy people across ages (dated by TCRdb to the mid-2010s). As for the study more broadly: Template switching captured roughly one uniquely barcoded TCR beta cDNA molecule per two T cells in model experiments. Four age groups were formed from the donors: young (average 16 years), middle-aged (around 41), aged (62) and long-lived (approximately 80). To avoid experimental bias, donors of different ages were distributed randomly across sequencing lanes. For two donors (one aged 18 to 29 and one aged 80 or older), the study analyzed two additional independent replicas of 1 million unique cDNA reads from the same blood draw. The study measured age-related changes in TCR beta repertoire diversity using deep sequencing normalized with unique cDNA molecular identifiers.

The CDR3 runs 15 amino acids, cysteine and phenylalanine included. Only the CDR3 region is kept as DNA, spanning 45 bases read in frame from base 1. Trimming removed 0 bases from V and 4 bases from J; the gene matches leave 4 bases unexplained. CDR1 and CDR2, looked up from the germline V gene, are SGHRS and YFSETQ. The roughly 39 donors, aged about 6 to 90 years, were systemically healthy Caucasian individuals from Russia. Each donor gave ten milliliters of peripheral blood, collected into EDTA-treated Vacutainer tubes. Ficoll-Paque density-gradient centrifugation was used to isolate PBMCs, with at least 6.5 million per sample. Total RNA was extracted from PBMCs with Trizol reagent, with at least 5 micrograms obtained per sample. For every donor, flow cytometry on a PBMC aliquot measured the percentage of naive CD45RAhigh/CD27high T cells. General study outcomes and caveats: As age increased, observed TCR beta diversity per million T cells dropped in a roughly linear way, and a significant reduction was already evident by age 40. Compared with the aged group, the long-lived group had more naive CD4+ T cells, fewer expanded clones and increased TCR diversity, suggesting age selection. Estimates of total diversity based on one million sequenced T cells were considered lower bounds and underestimates. Donor CMV infection status was unknown, potentially confounding age-related changes in expanded clonotypes. The percentage of naive T cells measured by flow cytometry correlated strongly with observed TCR beta diversity. Bulk unsorted PBMC profiling prevented conclusive comparison of naive and antigen-experienced compartments.

Libraries were constructed by 5' RACE. Instrument used: Illumina HiSeq 2500. A second PCR of about 6 to 11 cycles was performed with a sample-barcoded 5' primer and a J-beta primer mix. A template-switch 5' adaptor carrying 12 random nucleotides introduced a unique molecular identifier onto each TCR beta cDNA molecule. Each sample yielded at least 2.5 million CDR3-containing paired-end reads. First-strand cDNA was synthesized from all RNA with the Mint cDNA synthesis kit, primed by a TRBC-specific oligonucleotide. After uracil-DNA glycosylase treatment, a first 18-cycle PCR used universal primers M1SS and BC2_uni_R on all cDNA. For the original study's pipeline: For normalization, 1 million high-quality reads, each with a distinct molecular identifier, were randomly selected from each sample. Reads with shared molecular identifiers were discarded instead of being binned into consensus sequences. CDR3 identification, clonotype clustering and error correction used MiTCR with a Q25 quality threshold and the strictest error-elimination algorithm. A nonparametric unseen species model with Euler transformation was used to estimate a lower bound on total TCR beta diversity. TCRdb reran the public reads through fastp at Q25 and MiXCR, keeping productive beta chains. Here each entry gathers all rows of one CDR3 protein and keeps the most common genes and DNA. What appears here as the V and J calls and clone size reflects TCRdb's work, not the paper's. Counted in this sample were about 1,500,000 distinct CDR3 sequences; roughly 45% of them appeared once. The top ten hold roughly 7.7% of the sample.

To note about this clonotype: It lacks a known antigen. Per-nucleotide qualities are absent, and no much larger clonotype sits a single base away.

The sample comprised blood. The sequence links TRBV5-1 to TRBJ1-5; 7 of the junction bases match TRBD1. This clonotype originated in a young woman in good health. The CDR3 protein sequence reads: CASSLGDSQNQPQHF. The nucleotide sequence reads as follows: TGCGCCAGCAGCTTGGGGGACAGCCAGAATCAGCCCCAGCATTTT. The CDR3, completed at both ends by the reference TRBV5-1 and TRBJ1-5 genes, gives the full variable domain KAGVTQTPRYLIKTRGQQVTLSCSPISGHRSVSWYQQTPGQGLQFLFEYFSETQRNKGNFPGRFSGRQFSNSRSEMNVSTLELGDSALYLCASSLGDSQNQPQHFGDGTRLSIL.